Sequencing of this TCR beta chain was carried out in a study of beta chain features in type 1 diabetes. Regarding the study as a whole: Shortening of TCRB CDR3s, moderate but significant, appeared in all four CD4+ subsets of Type 1 diabetes patients.

Markers CD45RO/CCR7/CD25/CD127/CD95/CD27 served to sort CD4+ naive, central memory, regulatory and stem cell-like memory cells. Every isolated RNA sample was fully reverse transcribed, so sequencing captured expressed TCRB transcripts. Some clones are missing from TCRdb's copy, which holds only in-frame ones; the method was immunoSEQ multiplex PCR. The sample lists over 200,000 clones; approximately 10% were seen once. Turning to this clone: What it binds is unknown.

Sequenced input: naive CD4+ T cells from blood. The source is a man aged 25 to 45 with type 1 diabetes.

The CDR3 DNA reads TGCAGCGTTGGTTTACAGCAAGAGACCCAGTACTTC. The encoded protein is CSVGLQQETQYF. The rearrangement joins TRBV29-1 to TRBJ2-5; D remains unclear. The CDR3 extends over 12 amino acids. Germline assignment: CDR1 SQVTM and CDR2 ANQGSEA. V was shortened by 4 bases and J by 2 bases, with 8 bases between the two germline ends.